A selection of T cell receptor beta chains follows, all from one sample in a study of blood T cell repertoires in COVID-19. Data came from immunoSEQ multiplex PCR; TCRdb stores just in-frame clones and leaves some out. The sample shows roughly 84,000 clones, around four fifths of them seen only once. Sequences were obtained from peripheral blood. The receptors originated from a man older than 75 with active or convalescent COVID-19. Each CDR3 is given with its conserved first and last residue. A D gene is named only where the DNA matches it firmly. Expanded clones are given a class, and other clones once, few, many or no size at all.

d_call,v_call,j_call,clone_size,cdr3_nt,cdr3_aa
TRBD1,TRBV19,TRBJ1-3,.,TGTGCCAGTACCAAGACAGGGGCTGGAAACACCATATATTTT,CASTKTGAGNTIYF
TRBD1,TRBV7-9,TRBJ1-3,.,TGTGCCAGCAGCTCCTCTTTCTTCCCGAACAGGGGGAATCGTGACACCATATATTTT,CASSSSFFPNRGNRDTIYF
.,TRBV18,TRBJ1-5,.,TGTGCCAGCTCCGACAGTGACAATCAGCCCCAGCATTTT,CASSDSDNQPQHF
.,TRBV7-2,TRBJ1-2,.,TGTGCCAGCAGCTTAGTGTCCCTCTATGGCTACACCTTC,CASSLVSLYGYTF
TRBD1,TRBV6-1,TRBJ1-4,.,TGTGCCAGCAGTGAAAGGGACAGGGTGGCTAATGAAAAACTGTTTTTT,CASSERDRVANEKLFF
.,TRBV7-2,TRBJ1-2,.,TGTGCCAGCAGCCCCCGGACACGAGACTATGGCTACACCTTC,CASSPRTRDYGYTF
.,TRBV6-5,TRBJ2-3,.,TGTGCCAGCAGGGACCCGATGAGGGCCGCAGATACGCAGTATTTT,CASRDPMRAADTQYF
.,TRBV11-2,TRBJ1-2,.,TGTGCCAGCAGCTTTGGGCAGGATTATGGCTACACCTTC,CASSFGQDYGYTF
TRBD1,TRBV5-5,TRBJ1-1,.,TGTGCCAGCAGCCAGATGACAGGGGCGGGCACTGAAGCTTTCTTT,CASSQMTGAGTEAFF
.,TRBV7-8,TRBJ1-1,once,TGTGCCAGCAGCCGAGATCCCATGGAGGGAGCTTTCTTT,CASSRDPMEGAFF
TRBD1,TRBV4-1,TRBJ2-3,.,TGCGCCAGCAGCCTTGAGACAGGGGATCCAGATACGCAGTATTTT,CASSLETGDPDTQYF
.,TRBV6-5,TRBJ2-1,.,TGTGCCAGCAGAGACCCAAGGGGTAGGGATGAGCAGTTCTTC,CASRDPRGRDEQFF
.,TRBV10-3,TRBJ1-3,medium-sized,TGTGCCATCAGTGAGTCGCAGGGTGGCACCATATATTTT,CAISESQGGTIYF
.,TRBV30,TRBJ2-4,.,TGTGCCTGGAGTCCAGGGGCAAACATTCAGTACTTC,CAWSPGANIQYF
TRBD1,TRBV9,TRBJ1-2,few,TGTGCCAGCAGCGTCCTCACCGGGACAGGGATGACTTCTGGCTACACCTTC,CASSVLTGTGMTSGYTF
TRBD1,TRBV5-4,TRBJ1-1,.,TGTGCCAGCAGGGGACAGGGGGCCTTGAACACTGAAGCTTTCTTT,CASRGQGALNTEAFF
.,TRBV9,TRBJ1-4,.,TGTGCCAGCAGCCCCCTTGGTGGGCAGGGTCGGGTAGAAAAACTGTTTTTT,CASSPLGGQGRVEKLFF
.,TRBV6-2/TRBV6-3,TRBJ1-2,.,TGTGCCAGCAGTCCAGGACAGTTCTATGGCTACACCTTC,CASSPGQFYGYTF
.,TRBV6-6,TRBJ1-6,.,TGTGCCAGCACCCGAGCCAATTCACCCCTCCACTTT,CASTRANSPLHF
.,TRBV27,TRBJ2-1,.,TGTGCCAGCAGTTCCCCGTTTTCCCCCCACCTAACGGGTCGAAATGAGCAGTTCTTC,CASSSPFSPHLTGRNEQFF
.,TRBV28,TRBJ1-5,.,TGTGCCAGCAGTTTGATGGTAGTGAGTGGCAATCAGCCCCAGCATTTT,CASSLMVVSGNQPQHF
TRBD1,TRBV9,TRBJ1-1,.,TGTGCCAGCAGCTTCACAGGGGGCGGGGGCACTGAAGCTTTCTTT,CASSFTGGGGTEAFF
.,TRBV19,TRBJ1-4,.,TGTGCCAGCCGGCGGATGGGGCGTAATGAAAAACTGTTTTTT,CASRRMGRNEKLFF
.,TRBV5-4,TRBJ2-1,.,TGTGCCAGCAGCTTGGTTCTGGACAGCTCCTACAATGAGCAGTTCTTC,CASSLVLDSSYNEQFF
.,TRBV10-2,TRBJ2-2,.,TGCGCCAGCAGGTGGGACTTTCTGAACACCGGGGAGCTGTTTTTT,CASRWDFLNTGELFF
.,TRBV5-6,TRBJ2-1,.,TGTGCCAGCAGCGGGGGGATGGGGCGTGAGCAGTTCTTC,CASSGGMGREQFF
TRBD2,TRBV10-3,TRBJ2-5,.,TGTGCCATCAGGCCCTCGACTAGCGGGGAGACCCAGTACTTC,CAIRPSTSGETQYF
TRBD1,TRBV11-2,TRBJ1-2,.,TGTGCCAGCAGCGCGGGACAGGGCTATGGCTACACCTTC,CASSAGQGYGYTF
TRBD2,TRBV6-5,TRBJ2-1,.,TGTGCCAGCAGTCCCGGGGGGGGAGCAGGCGATGAGCAGTTCTTC,CASSPGGGAGDEQFF
TRBD1,TRBV4-2,TRBJ1-1,once,TGTGCCAGCAGCCAAGAAGTAGGGGGCCGCGGGGACACTGAAGCTTTCTTT,CASSQEVGGRGDTEAFF
TRBD1,TRBV15,TRBJ1-4,few,TGTGCCACCAGCAAAGGAGGGACAGGACAGGGAAAACTGTTTTTT,CATSKGGTGQGKLFF
.,TRBV5-1,TRBJ2-5,.,TGCGCCAGCAGCCCAAAGGTGATAGCAGATATCCAAGAGACCCAGTACTTC,CASSPKVIADIQETQYF
TRBD1,TRBV11-1,TRBJ2-2,.,TGTGCCAGCAGCTTACAGGGGACAGGAACGAACCGGGAGCTGTTTTTT,CASSLQGTGTNRELFF
.,TRBV10-1,TRBJ2-5,.,TGCGCCAGCAGAGCCTCAGGCCAAGAGACCCAGTACTTC,CASRASGQETQYF
.,TRBV6-5,TRBJ1-5,.,TGTGCCAGCAGGAAGGGGAATCAGCCCCAGCATTTT,CASRKGNQPQHF
.,TRBV27,TRBJ1-5,.,TGTGCCAGCAGACTCTATAGCAATCAGCCCCAGCATTTT,CASRLYSNQPQHF
.,TRBV9,TRBJ1-2,few,TGTGCCAGCAGCGTACACGGGTTTAACTATGGCTACACCTTC,CASSVHGFNYGYTF